Listed here are 17 T cell receptor beta chains from one sample, sequenced in a study of cytomegalovirus exposure and HLA in healthy donors. Both 60 Vbeta primers and 13 Jbeta primers went into the PCR. The table came from immunoSEQ multiplex PCR; TCRdb's copy has only in-frame clones and leaves some out. Here the sample spans roughly 190,000 clones, roughly 84% being singletons. Material for sequencing was PBMCs. The receptors shown here come from a woman in her forties or fifties in good health and CMV-seropositive.

The count of this clone is one. The chain has TRBV7-3 and TRBJ2-3; TRBD2 agrees at 7 bases. The J segment lost 3 bases and the V segment lost 5 bases, leaving 11 bases of the junction unmatched. The CDR3 runs 16 residues. Germline V gene lookup returns CDR1 SGHTA and CDR2 FQGTGA. CDR3 DNA sequence: TGTGCCAGCAGCCCGGGAGGTCCGCCTGGGACAGATACGCAGTATTTT. Residues: CASSPGGPPGTDTQYF.

The gene calls are TRBV19 and TRBJ1-5, with 12 bases that match TRBD1. The CDR3 is 18 amino acids. The J segment lost 7 bases and the V segment lost 6 bases, leaving 16 bases of the junction unmatched. CDR1 is LNHDA and CDR2 is SQIVND in the germline V gene (reference sequence). CDR3: CASRLQDSGTGGRQPQHF. The CDR3 nucleotides read TGTGCCAGTAGACTACAAGACTCCGGGACAGGGGGCCGACAGCCCCAGCATTTT.

V is TRBV20-1 and J is TRBJ1-2; D is unresolved. Germline V gene sequence: CDR1 DFQATT, CDR2 SNEGSKA (reference sequence). Trimming cost V 2 bases and J 5 bases, with 6 bases left between them. The CDR3 consists of 11 residues. The CDR3 is CSARRGYGYTF. CDR3 in DNA: TGCAGTGCTAGACGCGGGTATGGCTACACCTTC.

The chain joins TRBV29-1 to TRBJ2-1; D possibly corresponds to TRBD1 (5 bases). V lost 5 bases and J lost 7, with 18 bases in between. Germline V gene sequence: CDR1 SQVTM, CDR2 ANQGSEA. The CDR3 consists of 14 residues. The CDR3 here is CSVNVGIRGNEQFF. As DNA, the CDR3 is TGCAGCGTTAACGTGGGGATAAGGGGAAATGAGCAGTTCTTC.

V gene TRBV6-6 combines with J gene TRBJ1-1, with D possibly being TRBD1 (5 bases). Germline V CDR1 and CDR2: MNHNY, SVGAGI (reference sequence). The CDR3 extends over 14 amino acids. V gave up 5 bases and J gave up 4 bases, with 14 bases separating them. The CDR3 reads CASSPGKIGTEAFF. CDR3 coding DNA: TGTGCCAGCAGTCCAGGGAAGATTGGCACTGAAGCTTTCTTT.

The rearrangement joins TRBV4-3 to TRBJ2-3; 8 nucleotides agree with TRBD2. Germline-derived CDR1 and CDR2 are LGHNA and YSLEER. This CDR3 is 16 amino acids long. V shed 0 bases, J shed 5 bases, and the junction held 7 bases outside the gene matches. CDR3 loop: CASSQESGGGRDTQYF. In DNA, the CDR3 is TGCGCCAGCAGCCAAGAAAGCGGGGGAGGGAGAGATACGCAGTATTTT.

The V and J genes are TRBV2 and TRBJ1-2; D is ambiguous. V was cut by 4 bases and J by 7 bases, with 7 bases left in between. The CDR3 loop spans 11 amino acids. CDR1 is SNHLY and CDR2 is FYNNEI in the germline V gene. CDR3 loop: CASSVLSGYTF. For the CDR3, the DNA is TGTGCCAGCAGTGTACTAAGTGGCTACACCTTC.

The chain employs TRBV6-6 and TRBJ2-3; the D gene is possibly TRBD2 (6 bases). Germline values: CDR1 MNHNY, CDR2 SVGAGI (reference sequence). V was cut by 2 bases and J by 1 base, with 10 bases left in between. CDR3 length equals 15 residues. Here the CDR3 reads CASSYGRGRTDTQYF. The CDR3 DNA is TGTGCCAGCAGTTACGGGCGGGGACGCACAGATACGCAGTATTTT.

V is TRBV18 and J is TRBJ1-1, with D possibly matching TRBD1 (5 bases). V was cut by 4 bases and J by 6 bases, with 12 bases left in between. The CDR3 runs to 13 residues. Germline values: CDR1 KGHSH, CDR2 LQKENI. As DNA, the CDR3 is TGTGCCAGCTCACTTTCAGCCAGGGCTGAAGCTTTCTTT. It is translated as CASSLSARAEAFF.

This clone was counted once. The chain combines TRBV11-1 with TRBJ2-3, with 14 bases lining up with TRBD2. The V gene's germline CDR1 is SGHAT and CDR2 FQDESV (reference sequence). The CDR3 is 18 amino acids. V dropped 4 bases and J dropped 0; count of bases not matched to a gene: 6. Here the CDR3 reads CASSSGTSGGYSTDTQYF. The DNA for the CDR3 is TGTGCCAGCAGCTCAGGGACTAGCGGGGGCTATAGCACAGATACGCAGTATTTT.

The chain recombines TRBV9 with TRBJ2-2; tentative D call: TRBD2 (7 bases). The V and J ends lost 0 bases and 7 bases respectively, with 19 bases between them. Germline V lookup: CDR1 SGDLS, CDR2 YYNGEE. The CDR3 runs to 17 residues. CDR3 DNA: TGTGCCAGCAGCGTAGGACTAGGGGGGGCCGGGGGCGGGGAGCTGTTTTTT. This gives the protein CASSVGLGGAGGGELFF.

The DNA of the CDR3 is TGTGCCAGTAGTATTAAGAGGGGGGGCCTGTTAGAGACCCAGTACTTC. It specifies CASSIKRGGLLETQYF. The V call is TRBV19, the J call TRBJ2-5, with D possibly matching TRBD2 (7 bases). The germline V gene has CDR1 LNHDA and CDR2 SQIVND (reference sequence). Trimming left V 3 bases short and J 4 bases short, with 18 bases between. The CDR3 extends over 16 amino acids.

This clone was counted ten times or more. This same CDR3 is encoded by further DNA sequences in the sample. The chain joins TRBV5-8 to TRBJ2-7; D perhaps matches TRBD2 (6 bases). Trimming took 1 base from V and 6 from J, leaving 11 bases between them. The CDR3 length is 13 residues. Per the germline V gene, CDR1 is SGHTS and CDR2 is YDEGEE. The chain's CDR3 is CASSLSGSREQYF. CDR3 coding DNA: TGTGCCAGCAGCTTGAGCGGGTCTCGCGAGCAGTACTTC.

This rearrangement joins TRBV18 to TRBJ2-7; no firm D call. V was shortened by 1 base and J by 7 bases, with 8 bases between the two germline ends. The CDR3 runs to 12 residues. Germline V CDR1 and CDR2: KGHSH, LQKENI. The CDR3 DNA reads as TGTGCCAGCTCACCACAGTCGGAGGAGCAGTACTTC. Translating it yields CASSPQSEEQYF.

The J gene is TRBJ1-4, the V gene TRBV18; tentatively, D is TRBD1 (6 bases). Trimming shortened V by 6 bases and J by 1 base, and 12 bases separated the two germline ends. This CDR3 contains 15 residues. From germline, CDR1 is KGHSH and CDR2 LQKENI. The CDR3 here is CASSQGQLTNEKLFF. DNA of the CDR3: TGTGCCAGCTCTCAAGGACAGCTAACTAATGAAAAACTGTTTTTT.

The rearrangement joins TRBV4-2 to TRBJ2-7, with D possibly matching TRBD2 (5 bases). Trimming left V 4 bases short and J 3 bases short, with 13 bases between. There are 14 residues in the CDR3. Per germline, CDR1 LGHNA and CDR2 YNFKEQ. DNA of the CDR3: TGTGCCAGCAGCCCCCGAGAGCGGCTCTACGAGCAGTACTTC. Translation gives CASSPRERLYEQYF.

This chain joins TRBV4-2 and TRBJ1-4; D not certain. Trimming took off 0 bases at V and 0 bases at J, with 14 bases between the two ends. The CDR3 sequence is 18 residues long. From germline, CDR1 is LGHNA and CDR2 YNFKEQ. CDR3: CASSQDPIYSATNEKLFF. CDR3 DNA: TGTGCCAGCAGCCAAGATCCTATTTACAGTGCAACTAATGAAAAACTGTTTTTT.